This T cell receptor (beta chain) is from a study of early T cells in non-severe SARS-CoV-2 infection. Unmatched junction bases numbered 9, after V lost 5 bases and J lost 1 base. This CDR3 has 16 residues. MiXCR, applied by TCRdb to the 5' RACE reads, yields one record per CDR3 protein. The sample consists of roughly 69,000 distinct CDR3 sequences, less than 9.5% of them appearing once. The TCR comes from an adult who was a healthcare worker with PCR-confirmed SARS-CoV-2 infection or an uninfected control (not recorded which). J is TRBJ2-3 and V is TRBV12-3 or TRBV12-4; TRBD1 matches at 7 bases. The sequenced sample was whole blood, obtained at baseline. The CDR3 DNA sequence: TGTGCCAGCAGTCCGCTTGGACAGGAAGGCACAGATACGCAGTATTTT. It is translated as CASSPLGQEGTDTQYF.